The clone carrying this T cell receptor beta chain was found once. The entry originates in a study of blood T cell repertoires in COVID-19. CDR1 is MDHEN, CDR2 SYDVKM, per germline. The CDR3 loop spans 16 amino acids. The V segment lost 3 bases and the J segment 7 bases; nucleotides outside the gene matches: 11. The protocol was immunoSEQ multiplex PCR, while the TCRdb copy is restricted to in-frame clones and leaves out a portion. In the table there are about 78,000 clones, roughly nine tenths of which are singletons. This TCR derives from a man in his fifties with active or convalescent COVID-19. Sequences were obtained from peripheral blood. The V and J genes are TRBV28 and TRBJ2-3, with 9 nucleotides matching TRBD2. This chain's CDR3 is CASSFGSGGGANTQYF. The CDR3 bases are TGTGCCAGCAGTTTCGGGAGTGGCGGGGGGGCTAATACGCAGTATTTT.